The clone carrying this T cell receptor beta chain was recorded once. The data belong to a study of cytomegalovirus exposure and HLA in healthy donors. Primers for the PCR totalled 60 Vbeta and 13 Jbeta. The data were produced by immunoSEQ multiplex PCR, yet TCRdb's version contains in-frame clones alone and is incomplete. The sample lists 100,000 to 150,000 clones, 55% to 75% occurring once. This receptor was obtained from a woman in her thirties or forties in good health and CMV-seropositive. The material sequenced was PBMCs.

Written as DNA, the CDR3 is TGTGCCAGCAGCTTGGGGGGGGCGGGGTCGCGGGACTACGAGCAGTACTTC. This gives the protein CASSLGGAGSRDYEQYF. The chain links TRBV7-2 to TRBJ2-7; maybe TRBD2 (7 bases). Germline assignment: CDR1 SGHTA and CDR2 FQGNSA. The CDR3 consists of 17 residues. V was pared by 3 bases and J by 3 bases, with 21 bases between.